This is a list of T cell receptor beta chains from one sample in a study of T-cell memory formation after mild COVID-19. TCRdb used MiXCR to reprocess the 5' RACE reads, holding one entry per CDR3 protein. The data show about 620,000 distinct CDR3 sequences, with about a sixth seen just once and about 12% held by the top ten. Sequencing used PBMCs or a T cell subset sorted from them (not recorded which). The receptor source for this set is an adult woman who had mild COVID-19 (a few samples of this study predate the infection). Cell type and time point are not known. CDR3s include the opening cysteine and the closing phenylalanine or tryptophan. Fields, in order: clone size, D gene, V gene, J gene, CDR3 protein, CDR3 DNA. The D gene is left open where the match is weak. For some rows the clone size is stated as once, few or many, or as a class when expanded; others skip it.

abundance: many; d_gene: NA; v_gene: TRBV7-2; j_gene: TRBJ1-6; CDR3aa: CASSGRDTYNSPLHF; CDR3nt: TGTGCCAGCAGCGGACGGGACACCTATAATTCACCCCTCCACTTT
abundance: few; d_gene: NA; v_gene: TRBV25-1; j_gene: TRBJ1-2; CDR3aa: CASSDGTVYGYTF; CDR3nt: TGTGCCAGCAGTGACGGGACGGTCTATGGCTACACCTTC
abundance: few; d_gene: TRBD2; v_gene: TRBV30; j_gene: TRBJ2-7; CDR3aa: CAWSPRLSGRSYEQYF; CDR3nt: TGTGCCTGGAGTCCGAGACTTAGCGGGCGATCCTACGAGCAGTACTTC
abundance: many; d_gene: NA; v_gene: TRBV2; j_gene: TRBJ2-4; CDR3aa: CASSEGGLGGIQYF; CDR3nt: TGTGCCAGCAGTGAAGGGGGCCTAGGGGGCATTCAGTACTTC
abundance: NA; d_gene: NA; v_gene: TRBV6-2/TRBV6-3; j_gene: TRBJ2-4; CDR3aa: CASSPSGRKNIQYF; CDR3nt: TGTGCCAGCAGTCCATCAGGGAGAAAAAACATTCAGTACTTC
abundance: few; d_gene: TRBD1; v_gene: TRBV6-5; j_gene: TRBJ1-4; CDR3aa: CASSSIGRGTGAANEKLFF; CDR3nt: TGTGCCAGCAGTTCTATCGGGAGGGGGACAGGAGCGGCTAATGAAAAACTGTTTTTT
abundance: NA; d_gene: TRBD1; v_gene: TRBV18; j_gene: TRBJ2-1; CDR3aa: CASSPRQGSNEQFF; CDR3nt: TGTGCCAGCTCACCACGACAGGGGTCCAATGAGCAGTTCTTC
abundance: NA; d_gene: TRBD2; v_gene: TRBV7-2; j_gene: TRBJ2-1; CDR3aa: CASSRPGTSYNEQFF; CDR3nt: TGTGCCAGCAGCCGACCCGGGACTAGCTACAATGAGCAGTTCTTC
abundance: NA; d_gene: NA; v_gene: TRBV27; j_gene: TRBJ2-1; CDR3aa: CASSFGRPGNEQFF; CDR3nt: TGTGCCAGCAGTTTCGGCAGGCCAGGGAATGAGCAGTTCTTC
abundance: few; d_gene: TRBD2; v_gene: TRBV20-1; j_gene: TRBJ2-1; CDR3aa: CSASLAGGRNEQFF; CDR3nt: TGCAGTGCTAGTCTAGCGGGGGGGCGAAATGAGCAGTTCTTC
abundance: few; d_gene: NA; v_gene: TRBV13; j_gene: TRBJ2-5; CDR3aa: CASSPRKHSRETQYF; CDR3nt: TGTGCCAGCAGTCCACGAAAGCACTCCAGGGAGACCCAGTACTTC
abundance: many; d_gene: NA; v_gene: TRBV24-1; j_gene: TRBJ2-4; CDR3aa: CATSDDEWTDIQYF; CDR3nt: TGTGCCACCAGTGATGACGAGTGGACGGACATTCAGTACTTC
abundance: NA; d_gene: NA; v_gene: TRBV6-6; j_gene: TRBJ1-5; CDR3aa: CASLSRDGRGGQPQHF; CDR3nt: TGTGCCAGCCTCTCCCGGGACGGTCGGGGCGGTCAGCCCCAGCATTTT
abundance: NA; d_gene: TRBD1; v_gene: TRBV10-3; j_gene: TRBJ2-4; CDR3aa: CAISPRDRVAEGNIQYF; CDR3nt: TGTGCCATCAGCCCCCGGGACAGGGTAGCTGAGGGAAACATTCAGTACTTC
abundance: NA; d_gene: NA; v_gene: TRBV20-1; j_gene: TRBJ1-4; CDR3aa: CSASLRGSTNEKLFF; CDR3nt: TGCAGTGCTAGCCTCCGGGGATCAACTAATGAAAAACTGTTTTTT
abundance: NA; d_gene: NA; v_gene: TRBV9; j_gene: TRBJ2-5; CDR3aa: CASSEGTSSQETQYF; CDR3nt: TGTGCCAGCAGCGAAGGGACGTCCAGCCAAGAGACCCAGTACTTC
abundance: once; d_gene: TRBD2; v_gene: TRBV12-3/TRBV12-4; j_gene: TRBJ2-1; CDR3aa: CASSFRRGLAGISSYNEQFF; CDR3nt: TGTGCCAGCAGTTTCCGGAGGGGACTAGCGGGCATTAGCTCCTACAATGAGCAGTTCTTC
abundance: NA; d_gene: TRBD2; v_gene: TRBV20-1; j_gene: TRBJ2-1; CDR3aa: CSARVTGLISGRAYNEQFF; CDR3nt: TGCAGTGCTAGAGTTACGGGACTCATCTCAGGGAGGGCCTACAATGAGCAGTTCTTC
abundance: NA; d_gene: NA; v_gene: TRBV6-1; j_gene: TRBJ1-1; CDR3aa: CASSPGPPGTEAFF; CDR3nt: TGTGCCAGCAGTCCCGGGCCGCCTGGGACTGAAGCTTTCTTT
abundance: few; d_gene: TRBD1; v_gene: TRBV20-1; j_gene: TRBJ1-1; CDR3aa: CSAREGAQRNTEAFF; CDR3nt: TGCAGTGCTAGGGAGGGGGCGCAAAGAAACACTGAAGCTTTCTTT
abundance: few; d_gene: NA; v_gene: TRBV3-1; j_gene: TRBJ2-5; CDR3aa: CASRGAEQETQYF; CDR3nt: TGTGCCAGCAGGGGGGCAGAACAAGAGACCCAGTACTTC
abundance: NA; d_gene: NA; v_gene: TRBV7-7; j_gene: TRBJ2-2; CDR3aa: CASSWGPLGGQTGELFF; CDR3nt: TGTGCCAGCAGCTGGGGGCCGTTGGGTGGTCAAACCGGGGAGCTGTTTTTT
abundance: NA; d_gene: NA; v_gene: TRBV4-1; j_gene: TRBJ1-6; CDR3aa: CASSQGQNHLLYNSPLHF; CDR3nt: TGCGCCAGCAGCCAAGGACAGAACCATCTGCTATATAATTCACCCCTCCACTTT
abundance: few; d_gene: TRBD2; v_gene: TRBV6-5; j_gene: TRBJ2-7; CDR3aa: CASTKTSGYYEQYF; CDR3nt: TGTGCCAGCACAAAGACTAGCGGTTACTACGAGCAGTACTTC
abundance: NA; d_gene: NA; v_gene: TRBV6-2/TRBV6-3; j_gene: TRBJ2-3; CDR3aa: CASSAFDTQYF; CDR3nt: TGTGCCAGCAGTGCTTTCGATACGCAGTATTTT
abundance: NA; d_gene: NA; v_gene: TRBV12-3/TRBV12-4; j_gene: TRBJ2-1; CDR3aa: CASNQTPGSIHNEQFF; CDR3nt: TGTGCCAGCAACCAGACTCCTGGGAGCATACACAATGAGCAGTTCTTC
abundance: NA; d_gene: NA; v_gene: TRBV20-1; j_gene: TRBJ2-2; CDR3aa: CSARVQDRSYTGELFF; CDR3nt: TGCAGTGCTAGAGTTCAAGACAGGTCCTACACCGGGGAGCTGTTTTTT
abundance: NA; d_gene: NA; v_gene: TRBV5-6; j_gene: TRBJ1-1; CDR3aa: CASSLLEEAFF; CDR3nt: TGTGCCAGCAGCTTGTTGGAAGAAGCTTTCTTT
abundance: few; d_gene: NA; v_gene: TRBV7-3; j_gene: TRBJ2-7; CDR3aa: CASSPARGYEQYF; CDR3nt: TGTGCCAGCAGCCCAGCCCGGGGCTACGAGCAGTACTTC
abundance: NA; d_gene: TRBD1; v_gene: TRBV10-3; j_gene: TRBJ2-7; CDR3aa: CAIRPQGGGSEQYF; CDR3nt: TGTGCCATCAGACCACAGGGGGGAGGCTCCGAGCAGTACTTC
abundance: NA; d_gene: NA; v_gene: TRBV7-6; j_gene: TRBJ1-3; CDR3aa: CASSFLGVGPEAAGNTIYF; CDR3nt: TGTGCCAGCAGCTTTCTGGGGGTGGGCCCAGAAGCTGCTGGAAACACCATATATTTT
abundance: NA; d_gene: TRBD1; v_gene: TRBV2; j_gene: TRBJ2-2; CDR3aa: CASKGQGAGELFF; CDR3nt: TGTGCCAGCAAAGGACAGGGGGCCGGGGAGCTGTTTTTT
abundance: NA; d_gene: NA; v_gene: TRBV9; j_gene: TRBJ2-5; CDR3aa: CASSVVGQETQYF; CDR3nt: TGTGCCAGCAGCGTAGTCGGCCAAGAGACCCAGTACTTC
abundance: few; d_gene: NA; v_gene: TRBV5-1; j_gene: TRBJ2-5; CDR3aa: CASSLGTNQETQYF; CDR3nt: TGCGCCAGCAGCTTGGGTACTAACCAAGAGACCCAGTACTTC
abundance: few; d_gene: NA; v_gene: TRBV20-1; j_gene: TRBJ2-2; CDR3aa: CSARDPNRVAEDTGELFF; CDR3nt: TGCAGTGCTAGAGATCCCAACCGGGTAGCGGAGGACACCGGGGAGCTGTTTTTT
abundance: many; d_gene: TRBD1; v_gene: TRBV12-3/TRBV12-4; j_gene: TRBJ1-1; CDR3aa: CASSDTGQGLRTEAFF; CDR3nt: TGTGCCAGCAGTGATACAGGACAGGGATTACGCACTGAAGCTTTCTTT
abundance: few; d_gene: NA; v_gene: TRBV12-3/TRBV12-4; j_gene: TRBJ1-2; CDR3aa: CASSLGVGAYGYTF; CDR3nt: TGTGCCAGCAGTTTAGGGGTAGGGGCTTATGGCTACACCTTC
abundance: many; d_gene: NA; v_gene: TRBV6-2/TRBV6-3; j_gene: TRBJ2-2; CDR3aa: CASSLLTGELFF; CDR3nt: TGTGCCAGCAGCCTCTTAACCGGGGAGCTGTTTTTT
abundance: few; d_gene: TRBD1; v_gene: TRBV6-5; j_gene: TRBJ2-7; CDR3aa: CASRGGQDYEQYF; CDR3nt: TGTGCCAGCAGGGGGGGACAGGACTACGAGCAGTACTTC
abundance: NA; d_gene: TRBD1; v_gene: TRBV27; j_gene: TRBJ1-1; CDR3aa: CASSPTPEGAGAFF; CDR3nt: TGTGCCAGCAGTCCGACCCCCGAGGGGGCAGGGGCTTTCTTT
abundance: few; d_gene: TRBD2; v_gene: TRBV11-2; j_gene: TRBJ2-3; CDR3aa: CASSPLGGGAEDTQYF; CDR3nt: TGTGCCAGCAGCCCTCTTGGCGGGGGGGCCGAAGATACGCAGTATTTT
abundance: NA; d_gene: NA; v_gene: TRBV29-1; j_gene: TRBJ1-1; CDR3aa: CSVDNGGRGAFF; CDR3nt: TGCAGCGTTGACAACGGGGGGCGAGGAGCTTTCTTT